Shown below are 20 T cell receptor beta chains from a single sample sequenced in a study of blood T cell repertoires in COVID-19 (TCRdb year 2020). Library prep was done by the immunoSEQ multiplex PCR assay. TCRdb limited this immuneACCESS table to in-frame rearrangements with V and J called. A share of clones is missing; checked studies link under half to unresolved V genes, and the rest is unexplained. Within this sample are some 80,000 clones, with around 74% of them counted one time only. The top ten hold approximately 5% of the sample. The sequencing input was peripheral blood. Receptors originate from a woman of 80 years or more with active or convalescent COVID-19.

This chain connects TRBV11-2 to TRBJ2-3; possibly TRBD2 for D (6 bases). The CDR3 consists of 15 residues. V shed 5 bases and J shed 5 bases, with 17 bases lying between them. CDR1 is SGHAT and CDR2 is FQNNGV in the germline V gene. In DNA, the CDR3 is TGTGCCAGCAGCCCACCATGGGCGGGAATAGATACGCAGTATTTT. Amino acid sequence: CASSPPWAGIDTQYF.

The table lists this clone with a count of one. The chain couples TRBV5-1 to TRBJ1-1; D is ambiguous. The CDR3 sequence is 13 residues long. The V end lost 4 bases, the J end lost 1 base, and 8 bases lay between the germline ends. Germline V gene data show CDR1 as SGHRS and CDR2 as YFSETQ. The CDR3 region has the DNA TGCGCCAGCAGCCCAGATTGGAACACTGAAGCTTTCTTT. Translating gives CASSPDWNTEAFF.

In regard to this clone: One end of the junction does not line up with germline, which may come from a read error. The same CDR3 is also encoded by other DNA sequences in this sample. The genes are TRBV5-1 and TRBJ2-7, with TRBD1 matching 7 bases. The germline V gene encodes CDR1 SGHRS and CDR2 YFSETQ. The CDR3 consists of 13 residues. The chain's CDR3 is CASKTGSSYEQYF. DNA for the CDR3: TGCGCCAGCAAGACAGGGAGCTCCTACGAGCAGTACTTT.

The chain uses TRBV7-2 and TRBJ2-7; 8 bases agree with TRBD2. The ends lost 2 bases at V and 3 bases at J; junction bases unmatched: 9. Germline V gene sequence: CDR1 SGHTA, CDR2 FQGNSA. This CDR3 contains 16 residues. CDR3 bases: TGTGCCAGCAGCTTATCTCCTAGCGGGTATCTCTACGAGCAGTACTTC. It is translated as CASSLSPSGYLYEQYF.

The rearrangement links TRBV6-2 or TRBV6-3 to TRBJ2-1, with 10 bases fitting TRBD2. Trimming took 2 bases from V and 3 from J; bases not matched to a gene: 16. CDR3 length equals 20 residues. Germline V CDR1 and CDR2: MNHEY, SVGEGT. CDR3 bases: TGTGCCAGCAGTTACCCCAGGGAGACTAGCGGGCCTGCGGACTACAATGAGCAGTTCTTC. It codes for CASSYPRETSGPADYNEQFF.

This chain joins TRBV24-1 and TRBJ2-1; tentatively, D is TRBD2 (5 bases). This CDR3 spans 15 amino acids. In germline, CDR1 is KGHDR, CDR2 SFDVKD. Trimming stripped 3 bases from V and 4 bases from J, with 12 bases between. The CDR3 sequence is CATSDARTGYNEQFF. The CDR3 DNA reads TGTGCCACCAGTGATGCCCGGACGGGGTACAATGAGCAGTTCTTC.

This chain links TRBV3-1 (or the pseudogene TRBV3-2) with TRBJ1-6, with D tentatively TRBD1 (6 bases). The CDR3 runs to 15 residues. V lost 3 bases and J lost 3, with 9 bases in between. Germline assignment: CDR1 LGHDT and CDR2 YNNKEL (reference sequence). The CDR3: CASSQRGGYNSPLHF. The CDR3 DNA is TGTGCCAGCAGCCAGAGGGGGGGCTATAATTCACCCCTCCACTTT.

The chain carries TRBV5-6 and TRBJ2-5; no clear D. V was clipped by 0 bases and J by 7 bases, with 7 bases between them. The CDR3 is 12 amino acids. Germline CDR1 SGHDT, CDR2 YYEEEE. CDR3 nucleotide sequence: TGTGCCAGCAGCTTGGATCGGAGGACCCAGTACTTC. Its translation is CASSLDRRTQYF.

A single count supports this clone. This CDR3 reads CASSPGTAAVYEQYF. The CDR3 DNA follows: TGTGCCAGCAGCCCAGGGACAGCTGCCGTCTACGAGCAGTACTTC. The chain couples TRBV7-2 to TRBJ2-7; 7 nucleotides match TRBD1. Germline V gene data show CDR1 as SGHTA and CDR2 as FQGNSA. This CDR3 has 15 residues. V shed 5 bases, J shed 3 bases, and the junction held 10 bases outside the gene matches.

The V and J genes are TRBV5-1 and TRBJ1-6; D ambiguous. V lost 0 bases and J lost 7, with 20 bases in between. The germline V gene encodes CDR1 SGHRS and CDR2 YFSETQ. This CDR3 is built from 18 residues. CDR3 residues: CASSLAWRQSFVNSPLHF. The CDR3 region has the DNA TGCGCCAGCAGCTTGGCGTGGAGGCAGTCTTTCGTCAATTCACCCCTCCACTTT.

There are a few counts of this clone. The chain combines TRBV28 with TRBJ1-3; TRBD1 might be the D (5 bases). The germline V and J ends were trimmed by 1 base and 1 base, with 11 bases remaining between them. CDR3 length: 16 amino acids. Looked up from germline, CDR1 is MDHEN and CDR2 is SYDVKM. The CDR3 spells CASSLLVSGSGNTIYF. CDR3 sequence (DNA): TGTGCCAGCAGTTTATTGGTATCAGGGTCTGGAAACACCATATATTTT.

The chain joins TRBV2 to TRBJ2-2, with D maybe TRBD1 (6 bases). The V end was cut by 6 bases, the J end by 3 bases, with 17 bases between. Germline CDR1 is SNHLY and CDR2 is FYNNEI. The CDR3 contains 16 residues. The CDR3 loop reads CASRNREVLYTGELFF. CDR3 DNA sequence: TGTGCCAGCAGGAACAGGGAAGTTCTGTACACCGGGGAGCTGTTTTTT.

This sequence joins TRBV7-2 and TRBJ2-5; 8 bases match TRBD2. This CDR3 has 16 residues. V lost 5 bases to trimming and J lost 2 bases; unmatched junction nucleotides: 10. The germline CDR1 and CDR2 sequences are SGHTA and FQGNSA. For the CDR3, the DNA is TGTGCCAGCAGCCTACGGAGGGTAGCGGGGCAAGAGACCCAGTACTTC. This sequence encodes CASSLRRVAGQETQYF. Filled out from reference TRBV7-2 and TRBJ2-5, the complete variable domain reads GAGVSQSPSNKVTEKGKDVELRCDPISGHTALYWYRQSLGQGLEFLIYFQGNSAPDKSGLPSDRFSAERTGGSVSTLTIQRTQQEDSAVYLCASSLRRVAGQETQYFGPGTRLLVL.

The chain joins TRBV5-1 to TRBJ2-7; TRBD1 matches at 11 bases. The junction had 7 bases not matched to a gene; V was cut back by 3 bases and J by 5 bases. This CDR3 is built from 15 residues. Germline values: CDR1 SGHRS, CDR2 YFSETQ. The CDR3 protein is CASSYYRDRGNEQYF. CDR3 sequence (DNA): TGCGCCAGCAGCTACTACCGGGACAGGGGGAACGAGCAGTACTTC.

V usage is TRBV9 and J usage is TRBJ1-4; D remains unclear. CDR1 and CDR2 (germline): SGDLS, YYNGEE. Trimming pared 3 bases from V and 1 base from J, leaving 10 bases between. The CDR3 has 15 residues. CDR3 coding DNA: TGTGCCAGCAGCGATGGGAGCAGAACTAATGAAAAACTGTTTTTT. Translating it yields CASSDGSRTNEKLFF.

The chain combines TRBV18 with TRBJ1-6; D might be TRBD1 (5 bases). Per germline, CDR1 KGHSH and CDR2 LQKENI. Deletions cut 1 base from V and 13 bases from J, with 11 bases between. This CDR3 contains 13 residues. This chain's CDR3 is CASSPQGREPLHF. For the CDR3, the DNA is TGTGCCAGCTCACCACAGGGGAGGGAGCCCCTCCACTTT.

The chain is built from TRBV5-5 and TRBJ2-3; D is unclear. The V and J ends lost 0 bases and 4 bases respectively, with 9 bases between them. CDR1 is SGHKS, CDR2 YYEKEE, per germline (reference sequence). This CDR3 is 14 amino acids long. The CDR3 sequence: CASSLESQADTQYF. CDR3 nucleotides: TGTGCCAGCAGCTTGGAATCGCAGGCAGATACGCAGTATTTT.

The gene calls are TRBV7-9 and TRBJ2-2; the D gene is possibly TRBD1 (6 bases). V was trimmed by 7 bases and J by 4 bases, leaving 13 bases between them. This CDR3 contains 14 residues. Germline CDR1 and CDR2: SEHNR and FQNEAQ (reference sequence). CDR3 in amino acids: CASTRTDLTGELFF. The CDR3 bases are TGTGCCAGCACCAGGACAGACCTCACCGGGGAGCTGTTTTTT.

The chain combines TRBV5-1 with TRBJ2-2, with D possibly being TRBD2 (5 bases). The CDR3 has 17 amino acids. Germline CDR1 SGHRS, CDR2 YFSETQ. V gave up 1 base and J gave up 6 bases, with 19 bases separating them. The CDR3 coding sequence is TGCGCCAGCAGCTTGCGGGTTGCCGGGGTCGGACCCGGGGAGCTGTTTTTT. This gives the protein CASSLRVAGVGPGELFF.

The rearrangement joins TRBV6-5 to TRBJ1-1; 8 nucleotides align to TRBD1. Per germline, CDR1 MNHEY and CDR2 SVGAGI. V lost 5 bases to trimming and J lost 6 bases; unmatched junction nucleotides: 8. This CDR3 contains 14 residues. CDR3 protein: CASSIRTGPAEAFF. The CDR3 coding sequence is TGTGCCAGCAGTATCCGGACAGGGCCGGCTGAAGCTTTCTTT.